The sequence of this T cell receptor (beta chain) was determined in a study of identical twins (dated by TCRdb to the mid-2010s). For the wider study: To test whether fetal clonotypes persist, this study deep-sequenced TCR alpha and beta repertoires from monozygotic twins, from unrelated adults of various ages, and from cord blood. To rule out contamination, replicate twin experiments were performed at different times with different library preparation protocols.

This clonotype appeared a few times. Its antigen is not yet known. The sample holds no much larger clone one base away, and base qualities are not on file. Library preparation used 5' RACE. This sample was sequenced with an Illumina HiSeq 2000. A universal primer binding site was added through template switching, and the final cDNA carried a unique molecular identifier so that TCR cDNA molecules could be counted accurately. First-strand cDNA for TCR alpha and beta chains was synthesized from specific primers in the conserved constant-segment region. To control for contamination, every cDNA library was double barcoded, receiving both a SMART-Mk sample barcode and Illumina barcodes. Two successive PCR steps introduced TruSeq adapter sequences along with Illumina sample barcodes. Sequencing of the TCR alpha and beta cDNA libraries was done on the Illumina HiSeq platform using custom primers. For the original study's pipeline: MiGEC was used to process raw reads and extract unique molecular identifiers, and MiXCR was used to find CDR3 positions. For each individual, recombination models were inferred using an EM algorithm with the repgenHMM and IGoR tools. Shared clonotype analysis was performed with the tcR package in R, normalizing sharing by the product of cloneset sizes. To study raw recombination without the effects of thymic and clonal selection, out-of-frame nonproductive sequences were analyzed. In TCRdb, the public reads were trimmed at Q25 with fastp and aligned with MiXCR, with productive beta chains retained. Each entry is one CDR3 protein sequence, shown with its most common DNA and genes. TCRdb, not the authors, supplied the V and J calls. The table for this sample lists about 530,000 distinct CDR3 sequences; around 20% of them were counted only once. Jointly, the top ten make up around 0.5% of the sample.

The full study reports these points: In beta out-of-frame sequences, excess twin sharing was weaker, because having fewer shared sequences lowered the signal-to-noise ratio. In monozygotic twins, recombination models systematically underestimated out-of-frame TCR alpha sharing, but the models matched the sharing seen between unrelated individuals. Conclusions relied on cross-sectional statistical analysis, since the same donors could not be followed over many years. Invariant T cells such as MAIT and iNKT could partly confound zero-insertion analyses, although diverse VJ usage argued against such confounding for most clonotypes. Compared with coincidental sharing between unrelated individuals, out-of-frame TCR alpha sequences shared between twins showed an excess of sequences with low generation probability. Abundant cord blood beta clonotypes carried fewer insertions; young adult naive repertoires showed a weaker similar trend, while memory repertoires showed none.

Every donor in the study was a healthy Caucasian. The twin cohort consisted of three pairs of female monozygotic twins, all aged about 18 to 29 years. Positive isolation kits from Invitrogen were used to isolate the CD4+ and CD8+ T cell populations. Via the germline V gene, CDR1 is SQVTM and CDR2 ANQGSEA. The CDR3, cysteine through phenylalanine, is 13 amino acids long. Solely the CDR3 DNA is kept, with 39 bases framed from the first base. The junction shows trimming of 6 bases on V and 3 bases on J, and the gene matches do not reach 6 bases of it. A further study also used this sample, focusing on yellow fever vaccine responses in identical twins. From the second report: According to the authors, the vaccine-induced T cell response in identical twins seemed to be partly convergent and partly specific to each individual. The study precisely tracked vaccine-responding T cell clones in identical twins.

Sequencing used CD4+ T cells sorted from blood. Recombination linked TRBV29-1 to TRBJ2-5, and TRBD1 aligns with 8 junction nucleotides. The source of this sequence is a woman aged 18-29 years in good health. This receptor has the CDR3 CSVDQDREETQYF. Read as DNA, the sequence is TGCAGCGTCGACCAGGACAGGGAAGAGACCCAGTACTTC.